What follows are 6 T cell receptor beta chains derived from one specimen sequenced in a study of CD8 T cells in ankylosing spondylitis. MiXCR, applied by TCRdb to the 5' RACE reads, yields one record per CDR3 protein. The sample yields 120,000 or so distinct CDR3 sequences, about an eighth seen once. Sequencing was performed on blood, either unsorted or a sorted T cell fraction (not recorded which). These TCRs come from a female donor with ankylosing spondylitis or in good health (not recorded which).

The CDR3 region is CASRGIGELFF. The CDR3 DNA is TGCGCCAGCAGGGGGATCGGGGAGCTGTTTTTT. This chain joins TRBV5-1 and TRBJ2-2; D not resolved. Germline CDR1 reads SGHRS; CDR2 reads YFSETQ. The length of the CDR3 is 11 residues. V was trimmed by 5 bases and J by 7 bases, leaving 6 bases between them.

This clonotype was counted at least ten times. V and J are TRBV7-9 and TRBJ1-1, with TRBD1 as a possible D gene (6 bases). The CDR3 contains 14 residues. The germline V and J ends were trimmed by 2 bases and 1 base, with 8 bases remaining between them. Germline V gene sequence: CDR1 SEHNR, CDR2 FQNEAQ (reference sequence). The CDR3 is CASSLNRENTEAFF. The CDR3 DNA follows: TGTGCCAGCAGCTTAAACAGGGAGAACACTGAAGCTTTCTTT.

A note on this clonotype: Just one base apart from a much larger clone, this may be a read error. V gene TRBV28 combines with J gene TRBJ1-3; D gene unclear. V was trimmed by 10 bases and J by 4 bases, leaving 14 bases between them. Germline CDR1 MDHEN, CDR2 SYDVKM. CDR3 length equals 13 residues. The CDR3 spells CANNEGSGNTIYF. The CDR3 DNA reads TGTGCCAACAATGAGGGCTCCGGAAACACCATATATTTT.

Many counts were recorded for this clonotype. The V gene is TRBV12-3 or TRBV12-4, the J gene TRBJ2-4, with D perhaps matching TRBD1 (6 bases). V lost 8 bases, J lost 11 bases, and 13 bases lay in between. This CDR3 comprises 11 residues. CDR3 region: CASAQGEFQYF. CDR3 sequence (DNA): TGTGCCAGCGCACAGGGAGAGTTTCAGTACTTC.

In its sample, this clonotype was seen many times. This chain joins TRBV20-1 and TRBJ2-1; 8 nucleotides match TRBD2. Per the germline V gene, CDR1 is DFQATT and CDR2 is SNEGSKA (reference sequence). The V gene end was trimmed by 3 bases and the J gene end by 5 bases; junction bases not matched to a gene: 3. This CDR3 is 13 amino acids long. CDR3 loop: CSASGGANNEQFF. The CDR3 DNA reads TGCAGTGCTAGCGGGGGGGCGAACAATGAGCAGTTCTTC.

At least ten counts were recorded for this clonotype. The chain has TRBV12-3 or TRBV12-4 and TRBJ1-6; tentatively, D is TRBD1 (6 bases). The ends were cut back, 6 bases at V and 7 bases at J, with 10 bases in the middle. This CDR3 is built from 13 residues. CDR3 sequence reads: CASRKTGNSPLHF. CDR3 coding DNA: TGTGCCAGCAGGAAGACAGGCAATTCACCCCTCCACTTT.